This is a list of T cell receptor beta chains from one sample in a study of T cells in tuberculosis. TCRdb's copy holds only in-frame clones and misses some; the assay was immunoSEQ multiplex PCR. The sample has approximately 30,000 clones; 85% to 95% are singletons. What was sequenced was PBMCs. Receptor source: a donor aged 10 to 29 with latent tuberculosis or without tuberculosis infection. Some clones in this sample may be carry-over from other donors' samples. Both conserved end residues are part of each CDR3. D genes are given only for firm matches. Size tells how often a clone was seen (once, few, many) or the class of an expanded clone, and some rows leave it out.

>TRBV29-1|TRBD1|.|TRBJ1-2
TGCAGCGTTGAAGATCCCCAGGGGGATGGCTACACCTTC
CSVEDPQGDGYTF
>TRBV29-1|TRBD1|.|TRBJ1-2
TGCAGCGTCAGACAGGGGGAAGGAGGCTACACCTTC
CSVRQGEGGYTF
>TRBV9|.|.|TRBJ1-3
TGTGCCAGCAGCGTAGTGTCCTTAACTGGAAACACCATATATTTT
CASSVVSLTGNTIYF
>TRBV5-1|.|.|TRBJ2-1
TGCGCCAGCAGTCCCCTAGGGGATTACAATGAGCAGTTCTTC
CASSPLGDYNEQFF
>TRBV6-1|TRBD2|.|TRBJ2-7
TGTGCCAGCAGTGATATGACTAGCGGGGGGGACGAGCAGTACTTC
CASSDMTSGGDEQYF
>TRBV28|.|.|TRBJ1-2
TGTGCCAGCAGCGAAAACCGGCCCGGGGGTGATGGCTACACCTTC
CASSENRPGGDGYTF
>TRBV5-4|.|.|TRBJ1-1
TGTGCCAGCAGAACCACAGGGAGGAACACTGAAGCTTTCTTT
CASRTTGRNTEAFF
>TRBV5-4|.|.|TRBJ1-1
TGTGCCAGCAGCTTGGCAGGTGGGAACACTGAAGCTTTCTTT
CASSLAGGNTEAFF
>TRBV30|.|.|TRBJ2-7
TGTGCCTGGTCCCCAGGGAGCGGGTGGAGGGACGAGCAGTACTTC
CAWSPGSGWRDEQYF
>TRBV9|TRBD1|.|TRBJ1-4
TGTGCCAGCAGCGCTGGGGCGGGGACAGGGGGTGAAAAACTGTTTTTT
CASSAGAGTGGEKLFF
>TRBV4-2|TRBD1|.|TRBJ2-7
TGTGCCAGCAGCCAAGTCCAGGGGGACGAGCAGTACTTC
CASSQVQGDEQYF
>TRBV15|.|.|TRBJ2-1
TGTGCCACCAGCAGACTGCAACAGGGAAATGAGCAGTTCTTC
CATSRLQQGNEQFF
>TRBV30|TRBD1|once|TRBJ2-3
TGTGCCTGGAGTGTCGTGACAGGGAAGGGGTACACAGATACGCAGTATTTT
CAWSVVTGKGYTDTQYF
>TRBV14|.|.|TRBJ1-1
TGTGCCAGCAGCCAATACGGTTTTGGCACTGAAGCTTTCTTT
CASSQYGFGTEAFF
>TRBV7-9|TRBD1|.|TRBJ1-1
TGTGCCAGCAGCTTTGACAGGGCGGGAGCTTTCTTT
CASSFDRAGAFF
>TRBV5-1|TRBD1|.|TRBJ1-1
TGCGCCAGCAGCCTACCGACAGGGGGCGATGAAGCTTTCTTT
CASSLPTGGDEAFF
>TRBV27|.|.|TRBJ2-7
TGTGCCAGCAGGCCCCCGATACAGGTTGGGAACTACGAGCAGTACTTC
CASRPPIQVGNYEQYF
>TRBV10-3|.|.|TRBJ1-1
TGTGCCATCAGCCGACAGGAGAACACTGAAGCTTTCTTT
CAISRQENTEAFF
>TRBV2|TRBD1|.|TRBJ2-5
TGTGCCAGCACCCGGGGACAGGGGGTTGAGACCCAGTACTTC
CASTRGQGVETQYF
>TRBV2|.|.|TRBJ1-1
TGTGCCAATACCAGGGCTCGGGGGTACACTGAAGCTTTCTTT
CANTRARGYTEAFF
>TRBV27|.|.|TRBJ2-7
TGTGCCAGCAGTCTGACGAAACAGGGGGAGGGCTCCTACGAGCAGTACTTC
CASSLTKQGEGSYEQYF
>TRBV12-5|.|once|TRBJ2-7
TGTGCTAGTGCCCAGCGGTTTTCCTACGAGCAGTACTTC
CASAQRFSYEQYF
>TRBV15|.|.|TRBJ1-5
TGTGCCACCAGCAGGCTAGGGGAATATCAGCCCCAGCATTTT
CATSRLGEYQPQHF
>TRBV9|.|.|TRBJ2-3
TGTGCCAGCAGCGTAGCTATAAGTCGGGTCGCACACACTAGCACAGATACGCAGTATTTT
CASSVAISRVAHTSTDTQYF
>TRBV11-2|.|.|TRBJ2-3
TGTGCCAGCAGCTTAGTTTTTCGGGACACAGATACGCAGTATTTT
CASSLVFRDTDTQYF
>TRBV9|TRBD1|.|TRBJ1-2
TGTGCCAGCAGCGTAGAGGGACAGGGGACCTATGGCTACACCTTC
CASSVEGQGTYGYTF
>TRBV7-9|.|.|TRBJ2-2
TGTGCCAGCAGCTCCCGACTAGTATTCCAGGGGAACACCGGGGAGCTGTTTTTT
CASSSRLVFQGNTGELFF
>TRBV12-5|TRBD1|.|TRBJ2-5
TGTGCTAGTGGTATAGACAGGGGAGAGACCCAGTACTTC
CASGIDRGETQYF
>TRBV2|TRBD2|few|TRBJ2-7
TGTGCCAGCAGTGAAGCGCTTCCGGGCGGGGGGGCAGACGAGCAGTACTTC
CASSEALPGGGADEQYF
>TRBV4-1|.|.|TRBJ1-6
TGCGCCAGCAGCCCTGGCGGGGAGGTTGGCAATTCACCCCTCCACTTT
CASSPGGEVGNSPLHF
>TRBV28|.|.|TRBJ2-3
TGTGCCAGCAAGCCTAATACAGATACGCAGTATTTT
CASKPNTDTQYF
>TRBV5-1|TRBD2|.|TRBJ2-3
TGCGCCAGCACCCCCTCAGGGCCGCCTAGCGGTAACACAGATACGCAGTATTTT
CASTPSGPPSGNTDTQYF